This T cell receptor beta chain is drawn from a study of a mutant IDH1 vaccine in newly diagnosed glioma. As for the study in general: Vaccinations were initiated 4-6 weeks following radiotherapy alone, or were given together with temozolomide cycles. Patients had received radiotherapy, temozolomide, or both previously, most receiving both. Scheduled at week 35, visit V12 preceded visit V13, held at week 47.

Profiled with immunoSEQ multiplex PCR; TCRdb holds only in-frame clones, not every one. Among some 61,000 clones listed, approximately 88% were seen once. Note on this clone: The antigen remains undetermined.

Time point: week 35, safety follow-up. Each vaccine dose was 300 ug of mutant IDH1 20-mer peptide, with topical imiquimod. There were new WHO grade 3 or 4 astrocytomas in the donors, and these were IDH1-mutant and ATRX-lost. Germline V gene data show CDR1 as LNHNV and CDR2 as YYDKDF (reference sequence). This CDR3 comprises 13 residues. The V and J ends lost 3 bases and 5 bases, in that order; junction bases with no gene match: 3. The chain combines TRBV15 with TRBJ2-7; TRBD1 matches at 8 bases. Source: PBMCs, taken from a glioma patient whose treatment included an IDH1 peptide vaccine. The TCR was taken from a young man with glioma. Here the CDR3 DNA reads TGTGCCACCAGCAGGGCGACAGGGGACGAGCAGTACTTC. As protein: CATSRATGDEQYF.